This T cell receptor (beta chain) was recorded in a study of tumor-infiltrating lymphocytes in primary liver carcinoma. The CDR3 is made up of 15 amino acids. Germline-derived CDR1 and CDR2 are SQVTM and ANQGSEA. For each extraction, RNA and DNA were obtained together from approximately 20-30 mg of unsorted bulk tissue. The patients, who had chronic HBV infection, were treatment-naive (untreated). About this clonotype: One junction end does not reproduce the germline sequence, and a read error may be involved.

The researchers produced TCR beta cDNA from 400 to 650 ng total RNA with a constant-region primer. Each TCR beta library was derived from three nested multiplex PCR rounds that employed slightly modified ARM-PCR. Amplification in the first two PCR rounds was performed using TRBV1-TRBV30 forward primers and a C-beta reverse primer for approximately 10 cycles each. TCRdb reprocessed the multiplex PCR reads with MiXCR, giving one entry per CDR3 protein. Of under 200,000 distinct CDR3 sequences in the sample, approximately 80% were seen once. The sample comprised tumor tissue from primary liver carcinoma. The TCR originated in a man aged 35 to 55 with primary liver carcinoma and hepatitis B virus infection. The rearrangement links TRBV29-1 to TRBJ2-6; possibly TRBD1 or TRBD2 for D (5 bases each). The CDR3 is CSVWDGVVGANVLSF. Here the CDR3 DNA reads TGCAGCGTTTGGGACGGGGTGGTTGGGGCCAACGTACTGTCTTTC. The whole variable domain, filled in from reference TRBV29-1 and TRBJ2-6, reads SAVISQKPSRDICQRGTSLTIQCQVDSQVTMMFWYRQQPGQSLTLIATANQGSEATYESGFVIDKFPISRPNLTFSTLTVSNMSPEDSSIYLCSVWDGVVGANVLSFGAGSRLTVL.